This T cell receptor (beta chain) was identified during a study of T cells in Graves' hyperthyroidism and ophthalmopathy. This clonotype was counted only a few times. This CDR3 region has 16 residues. Per germline, CDR1 MDHEN and CDR2 SYDVKM. V dropped 2 bases and J dropped 6 bases, with 17 bases sitting between them. Amplification of TCR beta CDR3 regions used RNA as the template. TCR CDR3 regions were first amplified by RT-PCR with HTBI primers. A single record per CDR3 protein comes from TCRdb applying MiXCR to the multiplex PCR reads. This sample yields under 350,000 distinct CDR3 sequences, of which about 20% are seen a single time; approximately 54% belongs to the top ten.

This TCR came from a woman aged 50 to 60 with Graves' hyperthyroidism. The rearrangement links TRBV28 to TRBJ1-5; D remains unclear. Specimen: blood. CDR3 region: CASSLPPDTGGQPQHF. The CDR3 nucleotides read TGTGCCAGCAGTTTACCCCCCGACACGGGCGGTCAGCCCCAGCATTTT.